The present T cell receptor beta chain was sequenced within a study of T-cell reconstitution after alpha-beta-depleted transplantation in children. The TCRbeta library was prepared with unique molecular identifiers. From the PCR reads, TCRdb called clonotypes with MiXCR, one entry per CDR3 protein. Found here are 700,000 to 850,000 distinct CDR3 sequences, 15% to 20% of them singletons; the top ten hold about 4.6%. The J segment lost 5 bases and the V segment lost 5 bases, leaving 12 bases of the junction unmatched. This CDR3 has 15 residues. CDR1 is SGHRS, CDR2 YFSETQ, per germline. The rearrangement links TRBV5-1 to TRBJ1-2; 7 bases map to TRBD1. The specimen comprised PBMCs, mostly from graft donor cells, sampled 360 days after TCRalphabeta/CD19-depleted stem cell transplant. The TCR was taken from a male patient younger than 18 who had a stem cell transplant for acute lymphoblastic leukemia, so the T cells may come from the graft donor. The CDR3 protein is CASRQTGQVKYGYTF. The CDR3 DNA is TGCGCCAGCAGACAGACAGGACAGGTCAAGTATGGCTACACCTTC.